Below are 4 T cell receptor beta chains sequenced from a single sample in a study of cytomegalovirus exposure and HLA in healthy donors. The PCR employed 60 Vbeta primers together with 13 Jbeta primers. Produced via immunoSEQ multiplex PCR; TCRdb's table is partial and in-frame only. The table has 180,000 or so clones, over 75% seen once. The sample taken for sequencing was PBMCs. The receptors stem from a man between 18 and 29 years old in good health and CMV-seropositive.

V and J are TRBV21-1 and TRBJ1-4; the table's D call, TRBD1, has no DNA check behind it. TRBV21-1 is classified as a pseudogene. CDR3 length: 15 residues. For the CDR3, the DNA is TGTGCCAGCAGCAAATGGGCAGGTCGCAATGAAAAACTGTTTTTT. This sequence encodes CASSKWAGRNEKLFF.

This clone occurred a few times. CDR3 DNA sequence: TGTGCCAGCAGCCAAGACACAGGGTCTGGGGCCAACGTCCTGACTTTC. Protein: CASSQDTGSGANVLTF. The chain links TRBV4-2 to TRBJ2-6; a weak D match, TRBD1 (6 bases). Trimming left V 0 bases short and J 1 base short, with 7 bases between. The CDR3 is 16 residues long. The V gene's germline CDR1 is LGHNA and CDR2 YNFKEQ.

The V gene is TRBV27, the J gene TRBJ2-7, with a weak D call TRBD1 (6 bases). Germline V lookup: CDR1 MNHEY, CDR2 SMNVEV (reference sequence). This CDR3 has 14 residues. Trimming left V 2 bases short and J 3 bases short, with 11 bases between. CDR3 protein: CASSLRPRGYEQYF. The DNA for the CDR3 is TGTGCCAGCAGTTTACGTCCCAGGGGCTACGAGCAGTACTTC.

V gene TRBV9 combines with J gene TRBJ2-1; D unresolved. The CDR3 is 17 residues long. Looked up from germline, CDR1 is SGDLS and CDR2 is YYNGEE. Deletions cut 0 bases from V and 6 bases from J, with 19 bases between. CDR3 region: CASSVAWSARSFNEQFF. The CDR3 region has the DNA TGTGCCAGCAGCGTAGCCTGGTCCGCTAGAAGTTTCAATGAGCAGTTCTTC. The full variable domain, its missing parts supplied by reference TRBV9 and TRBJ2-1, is DSGVTQTPKHLITATGQRVTLRCSPRSGDLSVYWYQQSLDQGLQFLIQYYNGEERAKGNILERFSAQQFPDLHSELNLSSLELGDSALYFCASSVAWSARSFNEQFFGPGTRLTVL.